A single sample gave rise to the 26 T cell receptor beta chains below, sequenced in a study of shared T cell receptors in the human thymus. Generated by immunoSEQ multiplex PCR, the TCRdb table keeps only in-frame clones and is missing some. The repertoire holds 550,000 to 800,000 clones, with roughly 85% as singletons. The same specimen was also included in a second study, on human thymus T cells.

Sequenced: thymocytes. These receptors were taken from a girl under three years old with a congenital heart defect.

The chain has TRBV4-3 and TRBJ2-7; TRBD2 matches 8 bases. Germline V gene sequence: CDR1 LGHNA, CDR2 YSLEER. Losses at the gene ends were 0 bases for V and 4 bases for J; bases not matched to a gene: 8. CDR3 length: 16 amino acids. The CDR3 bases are TGCGCCAGCAGCCAAGAATCAGCGGGGGACCTATACGAGCAGTACTTC. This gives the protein CASSQESAGDLYEQYF.

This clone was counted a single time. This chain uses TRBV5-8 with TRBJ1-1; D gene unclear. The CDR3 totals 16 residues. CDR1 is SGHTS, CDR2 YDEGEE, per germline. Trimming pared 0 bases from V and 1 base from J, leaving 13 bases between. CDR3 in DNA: TGTGCCAGCAGCTTGGATCCGGCAGGCACGAACACTGAAGCTTTCTTT. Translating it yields CASSLDPAGTNTEAFF.

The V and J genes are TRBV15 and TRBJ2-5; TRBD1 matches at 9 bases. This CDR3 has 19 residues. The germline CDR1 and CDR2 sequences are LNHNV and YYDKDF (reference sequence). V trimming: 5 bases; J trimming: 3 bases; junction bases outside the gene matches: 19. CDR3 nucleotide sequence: TGTGCCACCAGCGGAGGGGGGAATACGGGACAGGGAAGGGAAGAGACCCAGTACTTC. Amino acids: CATSGGGNTGQGREETQYF.

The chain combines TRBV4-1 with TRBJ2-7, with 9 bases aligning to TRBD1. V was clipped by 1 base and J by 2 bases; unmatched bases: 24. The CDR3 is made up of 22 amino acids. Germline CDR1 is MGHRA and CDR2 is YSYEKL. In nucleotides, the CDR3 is TGCGCCAGCAGCCAAGTCTGGCTGTTCGGGGGCGAAAGGGACAGGGAGACCTACGAGCAGTACTTC. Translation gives CASSQVWLFGGERDRETYEQYF.

This CDR3 is CASSVRTGGKAGNTIYF. In DNA form, the CDR3 reads TGTGCCAGCAGCGTCCGTACAGGGGGCAAAGCTGGAAACACCATATATTTT. V gene TRBV7-2 combines with J gene TRBJ1-3, with TRBD1 identical over 9 bases. Germline lookup yields CDR1 SGHTA and CDR2 FQGNSA. CDR3 length equals 17 residues. Trimming cost V 5 bases and J 2 bases; bases outside gene matches: 10.

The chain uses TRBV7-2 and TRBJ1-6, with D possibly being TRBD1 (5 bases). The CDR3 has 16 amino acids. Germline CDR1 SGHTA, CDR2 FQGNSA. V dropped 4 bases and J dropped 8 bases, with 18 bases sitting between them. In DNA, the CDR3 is TGTGCCAGCAGCTCCTCCCGGGGGGTAGGGGATTCACCCCTCCACTTT. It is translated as CASSSSRGVGDSPLHF. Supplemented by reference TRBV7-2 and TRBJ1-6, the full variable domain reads GAGVSQSPSNKVTEKGKDVELRCDPISGHTALYWYRQSLGQGLEFLIYFQGNSAPDKSGLPSDRFSAERTGGSVSTLTIQRTQQEDSAVYLCASSSSRGVGDSPLHFGNGTRLTVT.

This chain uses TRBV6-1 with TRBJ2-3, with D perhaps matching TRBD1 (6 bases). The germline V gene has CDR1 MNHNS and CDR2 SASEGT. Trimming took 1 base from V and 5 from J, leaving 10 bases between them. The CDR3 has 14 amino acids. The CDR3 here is CASSEDRELDTQYF. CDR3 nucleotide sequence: TGTGCCAGCAGTGAAGACAGGGAACTAGATACGCAGTATTTT.

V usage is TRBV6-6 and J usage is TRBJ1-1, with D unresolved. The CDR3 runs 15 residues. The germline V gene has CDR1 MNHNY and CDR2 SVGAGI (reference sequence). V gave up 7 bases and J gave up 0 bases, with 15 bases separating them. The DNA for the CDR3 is TGTGCCAGCATCTTTAGGAGTTCTATGAACACTGAAGCTTTCTTT. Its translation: CASIFRSSMNTEAFF.

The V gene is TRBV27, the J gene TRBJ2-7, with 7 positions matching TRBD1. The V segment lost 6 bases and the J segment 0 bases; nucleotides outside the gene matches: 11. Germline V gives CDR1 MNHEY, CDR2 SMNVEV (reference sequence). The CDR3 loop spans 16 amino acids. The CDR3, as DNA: TGTGCCAGCAGAGAGGACAGGTCAGGGCTCTCCTACGAGCAGTACTTC. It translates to CASREDRSGLSYEQYF.

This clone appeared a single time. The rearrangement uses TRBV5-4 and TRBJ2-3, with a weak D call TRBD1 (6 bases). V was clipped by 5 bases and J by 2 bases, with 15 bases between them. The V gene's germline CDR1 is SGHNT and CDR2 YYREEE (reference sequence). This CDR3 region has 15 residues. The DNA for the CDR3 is TGTGCCAGCAGTTACCAGGGGCCCGTCACAGATACGCAGTATTTT. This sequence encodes CASSYQGPVTDTQYF.

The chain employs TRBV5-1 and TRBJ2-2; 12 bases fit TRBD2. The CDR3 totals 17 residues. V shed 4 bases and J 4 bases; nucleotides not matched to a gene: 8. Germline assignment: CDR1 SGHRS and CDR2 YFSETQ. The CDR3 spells CASSRTSGGLSTGELFF. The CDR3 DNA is TGCGCCAGCAGCCGTACTAGCGGGGGGTTAAGCACCGGGGAGCTGTTTTTT. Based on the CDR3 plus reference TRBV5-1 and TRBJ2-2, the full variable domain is KAGVTQTPRYLIKTRGQQVTLSCSPISGHRSVSWYQQTPGQGLQFLFEYFSETQRNKGNFPGRFSGRQFSNSRSEMNVSTLELGDSALYLCASSRTSGGLSTGELFFGEGSRLTVL.

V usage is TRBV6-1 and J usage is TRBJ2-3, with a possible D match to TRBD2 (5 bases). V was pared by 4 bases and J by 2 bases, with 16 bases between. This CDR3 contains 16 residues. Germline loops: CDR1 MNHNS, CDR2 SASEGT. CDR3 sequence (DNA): TGTGCCAGCAGTGTGAGGGATTGGGCACACACAGATACGCAGTATTTT. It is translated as CASSVRDWAHTDTQYF.

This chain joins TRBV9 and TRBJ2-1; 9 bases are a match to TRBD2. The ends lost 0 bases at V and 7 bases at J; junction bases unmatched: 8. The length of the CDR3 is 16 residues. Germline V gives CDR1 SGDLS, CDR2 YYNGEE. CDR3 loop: CASSVELAGGPNEQFF. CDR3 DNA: TGTGCCAGCAGCGTAGAGTTGGCGGGGGGGCCGAATGAGCAGTTCTTC.

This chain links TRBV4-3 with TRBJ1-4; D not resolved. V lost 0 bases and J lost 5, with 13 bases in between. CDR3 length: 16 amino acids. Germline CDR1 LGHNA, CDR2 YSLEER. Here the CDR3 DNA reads TGCGCCAGCAGCCAAGATTTTCAGGCGCTAAATGAAAAACTGTTTTTT. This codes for CASSQDFQALNEKLFF.

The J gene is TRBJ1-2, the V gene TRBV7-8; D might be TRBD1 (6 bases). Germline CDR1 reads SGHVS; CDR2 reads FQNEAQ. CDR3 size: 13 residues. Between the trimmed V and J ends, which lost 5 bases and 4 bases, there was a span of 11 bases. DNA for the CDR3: TGTGCCAGCAGCCGGGCAGGGGTCTATGGCTACACCTTC. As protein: CASSRAGVYGYTF.

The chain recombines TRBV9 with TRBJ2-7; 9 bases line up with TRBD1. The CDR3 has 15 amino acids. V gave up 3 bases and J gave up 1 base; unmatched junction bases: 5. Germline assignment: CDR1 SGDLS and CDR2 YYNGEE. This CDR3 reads CASSAPGTGSYEQYF. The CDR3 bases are TGTGCCAGCAGCGCCCCCGGGACAGGGTCCTACGAGCAGTACTTC.

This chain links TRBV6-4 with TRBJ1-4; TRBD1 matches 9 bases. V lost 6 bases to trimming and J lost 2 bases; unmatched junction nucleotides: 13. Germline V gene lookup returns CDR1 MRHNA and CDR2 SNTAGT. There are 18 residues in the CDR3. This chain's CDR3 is CASSPNSGQGDTNEKLFF. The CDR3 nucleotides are TGTGCCAGCAGCCCTAATTCGGGACAGGGAGACACTAATGAAAAACTGTTTTTT.

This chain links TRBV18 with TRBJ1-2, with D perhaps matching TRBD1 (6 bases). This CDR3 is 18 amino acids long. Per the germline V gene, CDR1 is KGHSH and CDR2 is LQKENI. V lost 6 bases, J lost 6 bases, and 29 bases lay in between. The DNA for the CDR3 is TGTGCCAGCTCCCCGGGCCTCCGAGACAGGAAATGGGGAGATGGCTACACCTTC. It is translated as CASSPGLRDRKWGDGYTF.

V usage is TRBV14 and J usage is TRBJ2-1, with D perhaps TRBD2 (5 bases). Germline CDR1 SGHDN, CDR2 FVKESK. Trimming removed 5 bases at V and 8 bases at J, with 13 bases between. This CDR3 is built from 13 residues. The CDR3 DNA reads TGTGCCAGCAGCTTAACGTGCGGGTATGAGCAGTTCTTC. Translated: CASSLTCGYEQFF.

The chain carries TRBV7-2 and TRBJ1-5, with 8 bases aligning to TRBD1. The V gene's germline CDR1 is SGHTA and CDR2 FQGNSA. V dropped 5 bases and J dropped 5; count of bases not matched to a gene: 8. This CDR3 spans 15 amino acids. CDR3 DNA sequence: TGTGCCAGCAGCCGACAGGGGCCCCCTCATCAGCCCCAGCATTTT. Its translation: CASSRQGPPHQPQHF.

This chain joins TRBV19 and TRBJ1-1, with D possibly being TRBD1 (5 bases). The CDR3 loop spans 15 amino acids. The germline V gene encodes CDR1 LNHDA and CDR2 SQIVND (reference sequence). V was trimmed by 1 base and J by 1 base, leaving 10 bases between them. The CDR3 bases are TGTGCCAGTAGTATAGCCGCGGGGACGAACACTGAAGCTTTCTTT. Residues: CASSIAAGTNTEAFF. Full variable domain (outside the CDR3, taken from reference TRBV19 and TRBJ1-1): DGGITQSPKYLFRKEGQNVTLSCEQNLNHDAMYWYRQDPGQGLRLIYYSQIVNDFQKGDIAEGYSVSREKKESFPLTVTSAQKNPTAFYLCASSIAAGTNTEAFFGQGTRLTVV.

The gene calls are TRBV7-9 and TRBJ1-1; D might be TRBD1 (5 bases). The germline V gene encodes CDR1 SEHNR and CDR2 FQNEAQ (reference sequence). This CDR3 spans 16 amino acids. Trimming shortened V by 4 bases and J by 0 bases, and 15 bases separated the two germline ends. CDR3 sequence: CASSWAMQGMNTEAFF. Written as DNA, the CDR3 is TGTGCCAGCAGCTGGGCGATGCAGGGAATGAACACTGAAGCTTTCTTT.

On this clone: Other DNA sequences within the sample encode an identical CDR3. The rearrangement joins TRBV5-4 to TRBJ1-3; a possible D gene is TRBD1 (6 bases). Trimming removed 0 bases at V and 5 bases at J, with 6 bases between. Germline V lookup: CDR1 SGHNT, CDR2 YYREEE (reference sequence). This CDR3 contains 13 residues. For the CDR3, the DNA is TGTGCCAGCAGCTTGGGGGGGCGAAACACCATATATTTT. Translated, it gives CASSLGGRNTIYF.

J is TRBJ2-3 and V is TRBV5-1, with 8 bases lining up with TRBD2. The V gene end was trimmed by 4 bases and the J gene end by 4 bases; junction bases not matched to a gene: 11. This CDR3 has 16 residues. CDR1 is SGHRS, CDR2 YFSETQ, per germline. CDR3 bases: TGCGCCAGCAGCACAACCGGGACTAGAGTTTCAGATACGCAGTATTTT. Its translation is CASSTTGTRVSDTQYF.

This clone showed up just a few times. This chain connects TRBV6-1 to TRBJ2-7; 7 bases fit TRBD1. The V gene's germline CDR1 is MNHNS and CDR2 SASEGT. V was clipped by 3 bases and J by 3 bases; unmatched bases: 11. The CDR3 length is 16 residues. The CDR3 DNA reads TGTGCCAGCAGTGAGACCACAGGGGAGCTCCTCTACGAGCAGTACTTC. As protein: CASSETTGELLYEQYF.

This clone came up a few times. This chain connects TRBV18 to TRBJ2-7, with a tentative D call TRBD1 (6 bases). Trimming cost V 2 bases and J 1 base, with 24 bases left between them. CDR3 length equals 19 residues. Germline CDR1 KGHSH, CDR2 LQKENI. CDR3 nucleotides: TGTGCCAGCTCACCAACCATCCCCCGGACAGAGCTTTCTTCCTACGAGCAGTACTTC. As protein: CASSPTIPRTELSSYEQYF.